Below, 29 T cell receptor beta chains from the same sample are listed, as sequenced in a study of T cells in Graves' hyperthyroidism and ophthalmopathy. Amplified regions were TCR beta CDR3 sequences from RNA transcripts. With the HTBI primer set, the TCR CDR3 went through a first round of RT-PCR. MiXCR, applied by TCRdb to the multiplex PCR reads, yields one record per CDR3 protein. Altogether 650,000 to 750,000 distinct CDR3 sequences are present, approximately 15% being singletons, with the ten largest covering around 9.6%. Sequencing was carried out using blood. The receptors come from a woman aged 18 to 35 with Graves' hyperthyroidism.

This chain's CDR3 is CASSTLGAGAYEQYF. The CDR3 DNA sequence: TGTGCCAGCAGCACCCTGGGGGCGGGAGCTTACGAGCAGTACTTC. This chain links TRBV9 with TRBJ2-7; possibly TRBD2 for D (7 bases). Trimming cost V 4 bases and J 4 bases, with 18 bases left between them. The CDR3 extends over 15 amino acids. Germline loops: CDR1 SGDLS, CDR2 YYNGEE.

This chain links TRBV6-2 or TRBV6-3 with TRBJ2-5; D possibly corresponds to TRBD1 (6 bases). The V gene lost 7 bases and the J gene lost 2 bases, with 11 bases spanning the gap. The CDR3 has 13 amino acids. Germline CDR1 MNHEY, CDR2 SVGEGT. The CDR3 sequence is CASTWGRQETQYF. The DNA for the CDR3 is TGTGCCAGCACTTGGGGGCGTCAAGAGACCCAGTACTTC.

This clonotype was detected many times. This chain connects TRBV18 to TRBJ1-1, with 10 bases fitting TRBD1. The CDR3 spans 16 residues. J gave up 1 base and V 5 bases, and 7 bases lay outside the gene matches. CDR1 and CDR2 from the germline V gene are KGHSH and LQKENI. The DNA for the CDR3 is TGTGCCAGCTCAGCCGGGACAGGGGCGGCGAACACTGAAGCTTTCTTT. This translates into CASSAGTGAANTEAFF.

In the case of this clonotype: Mismatch with germline at one junction end may stem from a read error. The gene calls are TRBV11-2 and TRBJ2-3, with D possibly TRBD1 on 5 matching bases. Germline V gene sequence: CDR1 SGHAT, CDR2 FQNNGV. The CDR3 sequence is 15 residues long. CDR3 residues: CASSFDPPGIDTQYF. DNA of the CDR3: TGCGCCAGCAGCTTCGACCCCCCAGGGATAGATACGCAGTATTTT.

V and J are TRBV6-6 and TRBJ1-4; weak D call: TRBD1 (5 bases). Germline V gene data show CDR1 as MNHNY and CDR2 as SVGAGI (reference sequence). This CDR3 is built from 14 residues. With 2 bases removed from V and 7 bases from J, the gap between germline ends came to 11 bases. CDR3 sequence reads: CASSYRTQGEKLFF. CDR3 DNA: TGTGCCAGCAGTTACCGGACTCAGGGTGAAAAACTGTTTTTT.

The chain's CDR3 is CASSKLGRESYNEQFF. CDR3 in DNA: TGTGCCAGCAGCAAACTGGGGCGGGAAAGCTACAATGAGCAGTTCTTC. This chain uses TRBV7-9 with TRBJ2-1, with D perhaps TRBD2 (6 bases). The CDR3 totals 16 residues. The V end was cut by 5 bases, the J end by 3 bases, with 17 bases between. Germline lookup yields CDR1 SEHNR and CDR2 FQNEAQ (reference sequence).

This clonotype came up many times. V is TRBV20-1 and J is TRBJ2-3; 10 bases are shared with TRBD2. This CDR3 has 16 residues. The J segment lost 0 bases and the V segment lost 5 bases, leaving 8 bases of the junction unmatched. The germline CDR1 and CDR2 sequences are DFQATT and SNEGSKA (reference sequence). In DNA, the CDR3 is TGCAGTGCTTGGGGAGCTAGCGGGGGAAGCACAGATACGCAGTATTTT. Its protein is CSAWGASGGSTDTQYF.

CDR3 DNA sequence: TGCAGTGCTACTAGCACGAGCTCCTACAATGAGCAGTTCTTC. Translated, it gives CSATSTSSYNEQFF. This rearrangement joins TRBV20-1 to TRBJ2-1; the D gene is possibly TRBD2 (5 bases). V was clipped by 4 bases and J by 0 bases, with 10 bases between them. This CDR3 region has 14 residues. Germline CDR1 DFQATT, CDR2 SNEGSKA (reference sequence).

This chain joins TRBV9 and TRBJ2-1, with 7 bases identical to TRBD2. Losses at the gene ends were 3 bases for V and 7 bases for J; bases not matched to a gene: 7. Germline V gives CDR1 SGDLS, CDR2 YYNGEE. The CDR3 covers 14 residues. This CDR3 reads CASSGDGRLNEQFF. In DNA, the CDR3 is TGTGCCAGCAGCGGGGACGGGAGGCTAAATGAGCAGTTCTTC.

In its sample, this clonotype was seen many times. The rearrangement uses TRBV20-1 and TRBJ1-5, with D uncertain. Deletions cut 2 bases from V and 4 bases from J, with 6 bases between. There are 12 residues in the CDR3. Germline CDR1 and CDR2: DFQATT and SNEGSKA (reference sequence). This chain's CDR3 is CSARSTNQPQHF. Here the CDR3 DNA reads TGCAGTGCTAGATCGACAAATCAGCCCCAGCATTTT.

Only a few counts were recorded for this clonotype. The V gene is TRBV5-1, the J gene TRBJ2-1; no clear D. Trimming removed 3 bases from V and 4 bases from J, with 11 bases in between. CDR3 length: 14 residues. Germline V gene data show CDR1 as SGHRS and CDR2 as YFSETQ. The CDR3 sequence: CASSSDRVYNEQFF. CDR3 in DNA: TGCGCCAGCAGCTCGGACCGGGTGTACAATGAGCAGTTCTTC. The complete variable domain, with remaining parts taken from reference TRBV5-1 and TRBJ2-1, reads KAGVTQTPRYLIKTRGQQVTLSCSPISGHRSVSWYQQTPGQGLQFLFEYFSETQRNKGNFPGRFSGRQFSNSRSEMNVSTLELGDSALYLCASSSDRVYNEQFFGPGTRLTVL.

The sample holds many counts of this clonotype. V usage is TRBV15 and J usage is TRBJ1-5; 7 bases are a match to TRBD1. Germline CDR1 and CDR2: LNHNV and YYDKDF (reference sequence). The CDR3 loop spans 15 amino acids. V trimming: 4 bases; J trimming: 7 bases; junction bases outside the gene matches: 10. This chain's CDR3 is CATSIDREGLQPQHF. The DNA of the CDR3 is TGTGCCACCAGCATTGACAGGGAAGGCCTCCAGCCCCAGCATTTT.

The chain is built from TRBV13 and TRBJ1-5; D not resolved. This CDR3 is built from 12 residues. Germline V gene lookup returns CDR1 PRHDT and CDR2 FYEKMQ (reference sequence). The germline V and J ends were trimmed by 5 bases and 8 bases, with 10 bases remaining between them. The DNA of the CDR3 is TGTGCCAGCAGCCATGGTTTAGAGCCCCAGCATTTT. Protein: CASSHGLEPQHF.

In this sample, this clonotype turned up many times. The CDR3, as DNA: TGTGCCAGCAGTTTTCACGGCTTGACTAGCGGGCGAGATGAGCAGTTCTTC. Translating gives CASSFHGLTSGRDEQFF. The chain is built from TRBV28 and TRBJ2-1; 10 nucleotides align to TRBD2. Germline V gene lookup returns CDR1 MDHEN and CDR2 SYDVKM. This CDR3 region has 17 residues. After removal of 3 bases from V and 8 bases from J, the junction contained 13 bases not matched to a gene.

This chain joins TRBV29-1 and TRBJ1-2; perhaps TRBD1 as D (6 bases). The CDR3 loop spans 12 amino acids. Germline V gene lookup returns CDR1 SQVTM and CDR2 ANQGSEA. This CDR3 is CGSSQGSYGYTF. CDR3 coding DNA: TGCGGATCCTCCCAGGGGTCCTATGGCTACACCTTC. Supplemented by reference TRBV29-1 and TRBJ1-2, the full variable domain reads SAVISQKPSRDICQRGTSLTIQCQVDSQVTMMFWYRQQPGQSLTLIATANQGSEATYESGFVIDKFPISRPNLTFSTLTVSNMSPEDSSIYLCGSSQGSYGYTFGSGTRLTVV.

This clonotype appeared a few times. This rearrangement joins TRBV6-2 or TRBV6-3 to TRBJ2-7; D unclear. V gave up 4 bases and J gave up 1 base, with 17 bases separating them. The V gene's germline CDR1 is MNHEY and CDR2 SVGEGT. The CDR3 covers 16 residues. The CDR3 here is CASSSTLPLASYEQYF. In nucleotides, the CDR3 is TGTGCCAGCAGTTCGACTCTACCCCTCGCGTCCTACGAGCAGTACTTC.

This clonotype was seen a handful of times. The chain uses TRBV5-6 and TRBJ1-1; no clear D. This CDR3 comprises 16 residues. Germline V gene lookup returns CDR1 SGHDT and CDR2 YYEEEE. V lost 0 bases and J lost 0, with 12 bases in between. The CDR3 sequence: CASSLGYREMNTEAFF. CDR3 in DNA: TGTGCCAGCAGCTTGGGATACCGGGAAATGAACACTGAAGCTTTCTTT.

This clonotype occurred many times. This sequence joins TRBV7-9 and TRBJ2-2; tentatively, D is TRBD1 or TRBD2 (5 bases each). Trimming stripped 2 bases from V and 6 bases from J, with 10 bases between. Per germline, CDR1 SEHNR and CDR2 FQNEAQ (reference sequence). This CDR3 has 14 residues. The CDR3 DNA reads as TGTGCCAGCAGCTTAACCAGGGACGCCGGGGAGCTGTTTTTT. This sequence encodes CASSLTRDAGELFF.

Only a few counts were recorded for this clonotype. The chain links TRBV12-3 or TRBV12-4 to TRBJ1-5; D unclear. Trimming left V 1 base short and J 9 bases short, with 7 bases between. The CDR3 spans 12 residues. Written as DNA, the CDR3 is TGTGCCAGCAGTTTAGTTGTGGGGCCCCAGCATTTT. Translated: CASSLVVGPQHF.

This clonotype was counted between two and nine times. J is TRBJ2-1 and V is TRBV7-9, with 9 positions matching TRBD1. Germline trimming cut 0 bases from V and 12 bases from J; bases unmatched to any gene: 6. CDR3 length equals 14 residues. Germline V lookup: CDR1 SEHNR, CDR2 FQNEAQ (reference sequence). The CDR3 nucleotides read TGTGCCAGCAGCTTAGCGGGACAGGGATTCGGGCAGTTCTTC. Protein product: CASSLAGQGFGQFF.

This clonotype was seen a handful of times. The genes are TRBV4-1 and TRBJ1-2; D uncertain. The ends were cut back, 2 bases at V and 8 bases at J, with 15 bases in the middle. In germline, CDR1 is MGHRA, CDR2 YSYEKL. CDR3 length: 14 residues. CDR3 DNA: TGCGCCAGCAGCCAACAGAGGCGCAGCAGGGGCTACACCTTC. It codes for CASSQQRRSRGYTF.

This chain joins TRBV29-1 and TRBJ1-4; D not resolved. The ends were cut back, 5 bases at V and 0 bases at J, with 10 bases in the middle. Germline CDR1 is SQVTM and CDR2 is ANQGSEA. The CDR3 covers 14 residues. In DNA form, the CDR3 reads TGCAGCGTTTTGGGGTTTGCAACTAATGAAAAACTGTTTTTT. Its protein product is CSVLGFATNEKLFF.

The CDR3 sequence: CASSQGAGWGSGYTF. In nucleotides, the CDR3 is TGCGCCAGCAGCCAAGGAGCAGGGTGGGGAAGTGGCTACACCTTC. This rearrangement joins TRBV4-1 to TRBJ1-2; possible D gene TRBD1, 5 bases. The CDR3 has 15 residues. Trimming took off 1 base at V and 7 bases at J, with 16 bases between the two ends. Per the germline V gene, CDR1 is MGHRA and CDR2 is YSYEKL.

The chain carries TRBV9 and TRBJ2-1; 9 bases are a match to TRBD2. Germline V gives CDR1 SGDLS, CDR2 YYNGEE. The CDR3 extends over 15 amino acids. V was clipped by 4 bases and J by 6 bases; unmatched bases: 8. The CDR3: CASSKTSGPFNEQFF. For the CDR3, the DNA is TGTGCCAGCAGCAAGACTAGCGGCCCCTTCAATGAGCAGTTCTTC.

This clonotype was picked up a small number of times. The chain couples TRBV5-1 to TRBJ1-2; D is undetermined. The ends were cut back, 1 base at V and 3 bases at J, with 10 bases in the middle. The CDR3 is made up of 14 amino acids. Looked up from germline, CDR1 is SGHRS and CDR2 is YFSETQ. The CDR3 bases are TGCGCCAGCAGCTTGCAGCCGGGTGACTATGGCTACACCTTC. Its protein is CASSLQPGDYGYTF. The variable domain in full, completed from reference TRBV5-1 and TRBJ1-2, reads KAGVTQTPRYLIKTRGQQVTLSCSPISGHRSVSWYQQTPGQGLQFLFEYFSETQRNKGNFPGRFSGRQFSNSRSEMNVSTLELGDSALYLCASSLQPGDYGYTFGSGTRLTVV.

The sample holds many counts of this clonotype. The chain couples TRBV5-6 to TRBJ1-1, with 7 bases identical to TRBD1. Germline V gene sequence: CDR1 SGHDT, CDR2 YYEEEE. Unmatched junction bases numbered 4, after V lost 2 bases and J lost 6 bases. The CDR3 loop spans 13 amino acids. The DNA for the CDR3 is TGTGCCAGCAGCTTTCAGGGGGGCCCTGAAGCTTTCTTT. Residues: CASSFQGGPEAFF.

In the case of this clonotype: Germline and junction disagree at one end, which may indicate a read error. The chain uses TRBV18 and TRBJ2-7; maybe TRBD2 (5 bases). The germline V gene encodes CDR1 KGHSH and CDR2 LQKENI. This CDR3 has 18 amino acids. The CDR3 nucleotides are TGTGCCGGCTCACCGCGGGCTGGACCGGAGAACCTCGGGTACGAGCAGTACTTC. Translated: CAGSPRAGPENLGYEQYF.

This chain joins TRBV4-3 and TRBJ2-4, with a weak D call TRBD2 (5 bases). Germline V gene lookup returns CDR1 LGHNA and CDR2 YSLEER. This CDR3 region has 14 residues. Between the trimmed V and J ends, which lost 0 bases and 6 bases, there was a span of 9 bases. The CDR3 DNA sequence: TGCGCCAGCAGCCAAGATAGCGCTTCAAACATTCAGTACTTC. It translates to CASSQDSASNIQYF.

This clonotype came up a few times. This CDR3 is CASRRSETSYNEQFF. The CDR3 DNA sequence: TGTGCCAGCAGACGTAGCGAGACTTCCTACAATGAGCAGTTCTTC. The rearrangement joins TRBV7-8 to TRBJ2-1; weak D call: TRBD2 (5 bases). Between the trimmed V and J ends, which lost 6 bases and 1 base, there was a span of 13 bases. This CDR3 comprises 15 residues. Germline CDR1 reads SGHVS; CDR2 reads FQNEAQ. Combining the CDR3 with reference TRBV7-8 and TRBJ2-1 gives the whole variable domain GAGVSQSPRYKVAKRGQDVALRCDPISGHVSLFWYQQALGQGPEFLTYFQNEAQLDKSGLPSDRFFAERPEGSVSTLKIQRTQQEDSAVYLCASRRSETSYNEQFFGPGTRLTVL.